This TCR beta chain derives from a study of memory CD4+ T cells and cytomegalovirus serostatus. Study as a whole: Of the healthy Belgian adults, under 10 were CMV seropositive and around 22 seronegative. Study outcomes and limitations: Each of approximately 73 CMV-associated TCRbeta sequences occurred in one to five individuals.

Sequenced by immunoSEQ multiplex PCR; TCRdb stores in-frame clones only, minus some. The data hold under 55,000 clones, with over 60% observed a single time. With respect to this clone: No antigen is known for it.

This CDR3 is 15 amino acids long. The ends lost 6 bases at V and 4 bases at J; junction bases unmatched: 6. CDR1 and CDR2 from the germline V gene are MNHEY and SVGAGI. The sort gate was single viable CD3+CD4+CD8-CD45RO+ cells for memory CD4+ T cells. This receptor was taken from an adult in good health and CMV-seropositive. This chain connects TRBV6-5 to TRBJ2-1; 10 bases map to TRBD1. Material for sequencing was memory CD4+ T cells from blood. The CDR3 here is CASRVGQGRYNEQFF. The CDR3 DNA reads TGTGCCAGCAGGGTGGGACAGGGGAGGTACAATGAGCAGTTCTTC.